These 17 T cell receptor beta chains came from one sample sequenced in a study of beta chain features in type 1 diabetes. What was sequenced were expressed TCRB transcripts, since all of the isolated RNA had been reverse transcribed. The table came from immunoSEQ multiplex PCR; TCRdb's copy has only in-frame clones and leaves some out. This table has roughly 300,000 clones, about a tenth appearing once. Regarding the study as a whole: People with Type 1 diabetes carried modestly yet significantly shorter TCRB CDR3s in all four CD4+ subsets.

Which antigens these TCRs recognize remains unknown. Input material: central memory CD4+ T cells from blood. The receptors were sampled from a man in his thirties or forties with type 1 diabetes.

A few counts support this clone. This chain's CDR3 is CASSSPRNTEAFF. CDR3 bases: TGTGCCAGCAGCTCCCCACGGAACACTGAAGCTTTCTTT. The chain joins TRBV7-9 to TRBJ1-1, with D uncertain. Germline-derived CDR1 and CDR2 are SEHNR and FQNEAQ (reference sequence). V was trimmed by 4 bases and J by 1 base, leaving 7 bases between them. The CDR3 runs to 13 residues.

This clone was seen more than once but under ten times. V and J are TRBV4-3 and TRBJ2-7; 10 positions match TRBD2. The V and J ends lost 3 bases and 3 bases, in that order; junction bases with no gene match: 14. CDR1 and CDR2 (germline): LGHNA, YSLEER. The CDR3 spans 18 residues. The CDR3 reads CASSQQTLLAGDRYEQYF. CDR3 coding DNA: TGCGCCAGCAGCCAGCAAACCCTGCTAGCGGGGGACCGCTACGAGCAGTACTTC.

This chain links TRBV5-8 with TRBJ1-1, with no clear D. V lost 1 base, J lost 7 bases, and 14 bases lay in between. Germline V gene sequence: CDR1 SGHTS, CDR2 YDEGEE. This CDR3 has 14 residues. The CDR3 loop reads CASSLSAVAGEAFF. CDR3 nucleotide sequence: TGTGCCAGCAGCTTGTCGGCGGTTGCGGGTGAAGCTTTCTTT.

Notes on this clone: This sample includes further DNA sequences coding for the same CDR3. The CDR3 DNA reads TGTGCCAGCAGTTACCGGCAGGGGGGGAATCAGCCCCAGCATTTT. Protein: CASSYRQGGNQPQHF. This chain connects TRBV6-5 to TRBJ1-5; 7 bases agree with TRBD1. This CDR3 is built from 15 residues. Germline CDR1 reads MNHEY; CDR2 reads SVGAGI. Trimming took 2 bases from V and 4 from J; bases not matched to a gene: 5.

There are a few counts of this clone. The chain combines TRBV7-9 with TRBJ2-1; D is unclear. This CDR3 spans 13 amino acids. Trimming cost V 2 bases and J 6 bases, with 8 bases left between them. Germline values: CDR1 SEHNR, CDR2 FQNEAQ (reference sequence). CDR3 in amino acids: CASSLKESNEQFF. CDR3 in DNA: TGTGCCAGCAGCTTAAAGGAGAGCAATGAGCAGTTCTTC. The complete variable domain, with remaining parts taken from reference TRBV7-9 and TRBJ2-1, reads DTGVSQNPRHKITKRGQNVTFRCDPISEHNRLYWYRQTLGQGPEFLTYFQNEAQLEKSRLLSDRFSAERPKGSFSTLEIQRTEQGDSAMYLCASSLKESNEQFFGPGTRLTVL.

This clone came up many times. The chain carries TRBV14 and TRBJ2-1; 7 bases agree with TRBD1. V was clipped by 5 bases and J by 14 bases; unmatched bases: 12. Germline CDR1 SGHDN, CDR2 FVKESK. The CDR3 has 13 residues. This CDR3 reads CASSARTGGIKFF. CDR3 DNA sequence: TGTGCCAGCAGCGCAAGGACAGGTGGGATTAAGTTCTTC.

V and J are TRBV4-3 and TRBJ2-7; D is possibly TRBD2 (6 bases). The CDR3 contains 15 residues. Trimming pared 4 bases from V and 3 bases from J, leaving 16 bases between. The V gene's germline CDR1 is LGHNA and CDR2 YSLEER. The chain's CDR3 is CASSLNGGALYEQYF. DNA for the CDR3: TGCGCCAGCAGCCTAAACGGAGGGGCCCTCTACGAGCAGTACTTC.

This clone appeared a few times. This chain joins TRBV2 and TRBJ1-2, with D possibly TRBD1 on 5 matching bases. V lost 1 base and J 8 bases, leaving 11 bases between the germline ends. This CDR3 has 13 residues. Germline CDR1 reads SNHLY; CDR2 reads FYNNEI. The CDR3 DNA reads TGTGCCAGCAGTGAAGACAGGTCGGTGGGCTACACCTTC. Its protein is CASSEDRSVGYTF.

The chain links TRBV4-3 to TRBJ2-2, with 8 bases that match TRBD1. Germline CDR1 and CDR2: LGHNA and YSLEER. Trimming removed 0 bases from V and 5 bases from J; junction bases left unmatched: 5. The CDR3 contains 16 residues. The CDR3 bases are TGCGCCAGCAGCCAAGAGGACAGGGCACTAACCGGGGAGCTGTTTTTT. It encodes CASSQEDRALTGELFF.

The chain uses TRBV7-9 and TRBJ1-6; D is unclear. In germline, CDR1 is SEHNR, CDR2 FQNEAQ (reference sequence). This CDR3 has 13 residues. The V and J ends lost 1 base and 13 bases respectively, with 11 bases between them. Here the CDR3 reads CASSLGSGQPLHF. As DNA, the CDR3 is TGTGCCAGCAGCTTAGGGTCAGGTCAGCCCCTCCACTTT.

J is TRBJ2-1 and V is TRBV11-2; D not resolved. There are 15 residues in the CDR3. Looked up from germline, CDR1 is SGHAT and CDR2 is FQNNGV. Trimming removed 4 bases from V and 2 bases from J, with 12 bases in between. The CDR3: CASSSRWQTYNEQFF. As DNA, the CDR3 is TGTGCCAGCAGCTCTCGGTGGCAGACCTACAATGAGCAGTTCTTC.

This clone was seen more than once but under ten times. The CDR3 DNA follows: TGCAGCGTTGATTCTCACAACGAAGGAAACACCATATATTTT. Protein sequence: CSVDSHNEGNTIYF. The chain combines TRBV29-1 with TRBJ1-3; D unclear. The germline CDR1 and CDR2 sequences are SQVTM and ANQGSEA. There are 14 residues in the CDR3. Trimming shortened V by 3 bases and J by 4 bases, and 13 bases separated the two germline ends.

This clone was counted at least ten times. The chain links TRBV5-1 to TRBJ2-2, with TRBD2 identical over 8 bases. The germline V gene has CDR1 SGHRS and CDR2 YFSETQ. Unmatched junction bases numbered 4, after V lost 0 bases and J lost 6 bases. This CDR3 contains 15 residues. DNA of the CDR3: TGCGCCAGCAGCTTGGTAGCGGGGAAGGCCGGGGAGCTGTTTTTT. Protein sequence: CASSLVAGKAGELFF.

J is TRBJ1-1 and V is TRBV9; the D gene is possibly TRBD1 (6 bases). CDR3 length equals 15 residues. V lost 5 bases, J lost 5 bases, and 19 bases lay in between. Germline lookup yields CDR1 SGDLS and CDR2 YYNGEE. CDR3 sequence: CASSLLGGAGTEAFF. The CDR3 bases are TGTGCCAGCAGTCTCCTCGGGGGGGCCGGTACTGAAGCTTTCTTT.

The V gene is TRBV4-1, the J gene TRBJ1-4; 8 bases agree with TRBD1. CDR3 length: 15 amino acids. Germline V gene lookup returns CDR1 MGHRA and CDR2 YSYEKL. J was trimmed by 6 bases and V by 3 bases; bases with no gene match: 6. The CDR3, as DNA: TGCGCCAGCAGCCAGGAGACAGGGGAGGATGAAAAACTGTTTTTT. It specifies CASSQETGEDEKLFF.

In its sample, this clone was seen many times. The chain is built from TRBV7-2 and TRBJ2-1; D ambiguous. CDR1 is SGHTA and CDR2 is FQGNSA in the germline V gene. Trimming took off 4 bases at V and 4 bases at J, with 2 bases between the two ends. The CDR3 extends over 11 amino acids. Written as DNA, the CDR3 is TGTGCCAGCAGCTGGTACAATGAGCAGTTCTTC. This sequence encodes CASSWYNEQFF.

The chain combines TRBV28 with TRBJ1-6; weak D call: TRBD1 (5 bases). V was cut by 7 bases and J by 5 bases, with 9 bases left in between. The CDR3 has 13 residues. Per germline, CDR1 MDHEN and CDR2 SYDVKM. The CDR3 sequence is CASTGVHNSPLHF. The CDR3 DNA reads as TGTGCCAGCACGGGGGTACATAATTCACCCCTCCACTTT.